The rows below give T cell receptor beta chains drawn from one sample of a study of human T cells and chemical hapten exposure. MiXCR, run by TCRdb on the RACE reads, gives a single entry per CDR3 protein. The table shows roughly 100,000 distinct CDR3 sequences, with 10% to 11% occurring only once. This specimen consisted of whole blood, obtained in connection with sensitization to the hapten diphenylcyclopropenone (DPC). All receptors derive from an older woman with alopecia areata. Some clones in this sample may be carry-over from other donors' samples. Both conserved end residues are part of each CDR3. D genes are given only for firm matches. Clone size is not always given. Where it is, it says once, few, many or a class for expanded clones.

>TRBV6-6|NA|NA|TRBJ1-4
CATSTGVEKLFF
TGTGCCACTTCCACCGGGGTTGAAAAACTGTTTTTT
>TRBV2|NA|NA|TRBJ2-2
CASSFLDRNTGELFF
TGTGCCAGCAGTTTTCTGGACAGGAACACCGGGGAGCTGTTTTTT
>TRBV12-3/TRBV12-4|TRBD1|few|TRBJ1-2
CASSGQVGLDYTF
TGTGCCAGCAGTGGACAGGTTGGTCTAGACTACACCTTC
>TRBV11-2|NA|NA|TRBJ2-7
CASSPDRFEQYF
TGTGCCAGCAGCCCCGACCGTTTCGAGCAGTACTTC
>TRBV7-8|NA|many|TRBJ2-5
CASSLGQGREETQYF
TGTGCCAGCAGCTTAGGGCAGGGGAGGGAGGAGACCCAGTACTTC
>TRBV7-2|NA|few|TRBJ1-2
CASSLDGYGYTF
TGTGCCAGCAGCTTGGACGGCTATGGCTACACCTTC
>TRBV12-3/TRBV12-4|TRBD1|NA|TRBJ2-1
CASSSLTGGRNEQFF
TGTGCCAGCAGTTCACTGACAGGGGGCAGGAATGAGCAGTTCTTC
>TRBV30|NA|few|TRBJ2-7
CASTGTGAYEQYF
TGTGCCTCCACCGGGACGGGCGCCTACGAGCAGTACTTC
>TRBV4-2|NA|NA|TRBJ2-7
CASSQGNTVYEQYF
TGTGCCAGCAGCCAAGGCAACACTGTGTACGAGCAGTACTTC
>TRBV3-1|TRBD1|NA|TRBJ2-7
CASSYGTGPYEQYF
TGTGCCAGCAGCTACGGGACAGGGCCGTACGAGCAGTACTTC
>TRBV6-2/TRBV6-3|NA|NA|TRBJ2-7
CASSYVSYEQYF
TGTGCCAGCAGTTACGTTTCCTACGAGCAGTACTTC
>TRBV4-1|TRBD1|many|TRBJ1-1
CASSRGAGTGTFLNTEAFF
TGCGCCAGCAGCCGAGGGGCCGGGACAGGGACCTTTTTGAACACTGAAGCTTTCTTT
>TRBV19|NA|many|TRBJ2-4
CASSPPRGYGNIQYF
TGTGCCAGTAGTCCCCCCCGCGGGTACGGAAACATTCAGTACTTC
>TRBV29-1|TRBD1|few|TRBJ1-4
CSVTSGTDHNEKLFF
TGCAGCGTTACGAGCGGGACAGACCATAATGAAAAACTGTTTTTT
>TRBV7-6|NA|many|TRBJ2-2
CASSKNSPPNTGELFF
TGTGCCAGCAGCAAAAACAGCCCCCCTAACACCGGGGAGCTGTTTTTT
>TRBV18|NA|many|TRBJ1-5
CASSPAQGNQPQHF
TGTGCCAGCTCACCAGCGCAGGGAAATCAGCCCCAGCATTTT
>TRBV14|NA|many|TRBJ2-3
CASSQDLVGGVTDTQYF
TGTGCCAGCAGCCAAGATCTCGTGGGGGGCGTCACAGATACGCAGTATTTT
>TRBV3-1|TRBD1|many|TRBJ2-5
CASSQNRGRETQYF
TGTGCCAGCAGCCAAAACAGGGGGCGAGAGACCCAGTACTTC
>TRBV29-1|NA|NA|TRBJ2-7
CSVKEPGRTYEQYF
TGCAGCGTAAAAGAGCCTGGCAGAACCTACGAGCAGTACTTC
>TRBV19|TRBD1|NA|TRBJ1-2
CASSISGTGDGYTF
TGTGCCAGTAGTATCTCCGGGACAGGGGATGGCTACACCTTC
>TRBV6-2/TRBV6-3|NA|NA|TRBJ1-1
CASSFHHTAYLEAFF
TGTGCCAGCAGTTTTCACCATACAGCGTACCTCGAAGCTTTCTTT
>TRBV6-2/TRBV6-3|NA|many|TRBJ2-7
CASSSTGPEQYF
TGTGCCAGCAGTTCCACAGGGCCGGAGCAGTACTTC
>TRBV5-1|NA|many|TRBJ1-5
CASSFLFGQPQHF
TGCGCCAGCAGCTTCTTATTCGGTCAGCCCCAGCATTTT
>TRBV7-2|NA|NA|TRBJ2-2
CASSSGPTWRGYTGELFF
TGTGCCAGCAGCTCGGGACCGACATGGCGGGGATACACCGGGGAGCTGTTTTTT
>TRBV29-1|TRBD1|few|TRBJ1-2
CSVEVGTANYGYTF
TGCAGCGTTGAAGTCGGGACAGCCAACTATGGCTACACCTTC
>TRBV19|NA|many|TRBJ2-1
CASSQTGYNEQFF
TGTGCCAGTAGCCAGACAGGCTACAATGAGCAGTTCTTC
>TRBV10-1|NA|few|TRBJ2-7
CASSESQTTYEQYF
TGCGCCAGCAGTGAGTCGCAGACTACCTACGAGCAGTACTTC
>TRBV11-2|TRBD2|NA|TRBJ2-1
CASSGTSGGLGYNEQFF
TGTGCCAGCAGCGGGACTAGCGGGGGGCTTGGATACAATGAGCAGTTCTTC
>TRBV6-7|NA|NA|TRBJ2-7
CASSYSSQGEYEQYF
TGTGCCAGCAGTTACTCAAGCCAGGGCGAATACGAGCAGTACTTC
>TRBV5-1|NA|NA|TRBJ2-5
CASSFGVAGLQETQYF
TGCGCCAGCAGCTTTGGGGTCGCGGGACTCCAAGAGACCCAGTACTTC
>TRBV10-3|NA|few|TRBJ1-2
CAISPQGSGGYTF
TGTGCCATCAGCCCACAGGGATCGGGCGGCTACACCTTC
>TRBV5-4|NA|many|TRBJ2-5
CASSLGEVNQETQYF
TGTGCCAGCAGCTTGGGGGAGGTGAACCAAGAGACCCAGTACTTC
>TRBV7-6|NA|few|TRBJ2-5
CASSLVGSETQYF
TGTGCCAGCAGCTTAGTAGGGTCAGAGACCCAGTACTTC
>TRBV6-1|TRBD1|NA|TRBJ2-7
CASSWTGVYEQYF
TGTGCCAGCAGTTGGACAGGGGTCTACGAGCAGTACTTC
>TRBV20-1|TRBD1|few|TRBJ1-1
CSAPKYRGPGGTEAFF
TGCAGTGCACCCAAGTATAGGGGGCCCGGAGGCACTGAAGCTTTCTTT
>TRBV6-6|NA|few|TRBJ2-2
CASSYLARGLSNTGELFF
TGTGCCAGCAGTTACTTGGCGCGAGGACTCTCGAACACCGGGGAGCTGTTTTTT
>TRBV12-3/TRBV12-4|NA|few|TRBJ1-2
CASSFNGGAGGYTF
TGTGCCAGCAGTTTTAACGGGGGCGCGGGCGGCTACACCTTC
>TRBV15|NA|NA|TRBJ1-2
CATSRDGGRAYGYTF
TGTGCCACCAGCAGAGATGGGGGACGGGCCTATGGCTACACCTTC
>TRBV6-1|NA|NA|TRBJ2-6
CASSETGSGANVMTF
TGTGCCAGCAGTGAGACAGGCTCTGGGGCCAACGTCATGACTTTC
>TRBV18|NA|NA|TRBJ1-1
CASSLLDRPGGTEAFF
TGTGCCAGCTCACTTCTAGACAGGCCGGGGGGCACTGAAGCTTTCTTT
>TRBV10-2|NA|many|TRBJ2-2
CASSALLAGPNTGELFF
TGCGCCAGCAGTGCACTCCTTGCGGGGCCGAACACCGGGGAGCTGTTTTTT
>TRBV5-1|TRBD1|many|TRBJ2-3
CASSLARGPGTDTQYF
TGCGCCAGCAGCTTGGCCAGGGGGCCCGGCACAGATACGCAGTATTTT
>TRBV2|TRBD1|NA|TRBJ1-2
CASSGTGNNYGYTF
TGTGCCAGCAGTGGGACAGGGAATAACTATGGCTACACCTTC
>TRBV27|NA|NA|TRBJ2-3
CASRRLGATDTQYF
TGTGCCAGCAGACGCCTGGGGGCCACAGATACGCAGTATTTT
>TRBV5-1|TRBD1|NA|TRBJ2-3
CASSLVGQGISSTDTQYF
TGCGCCAGCAGCTTGGTGGGACAGGGGATTTCTAGCACAGATACGCAGTATTTT
>TRBV7-8|NA|many|TRBJ2-1
CASSSTGTIVSSYNEQFF
TGTGCCAGCAGCTCCACCGGGACGATTGTGAGCTCCTACAATGAGCAGTTCTTC
>TRBV6-6|NA|many|TRBJ1-2
CASSYGAGYTF
TGTGCCAGCAGTTACGGGGCTGGCTACACCTTC
>TRBV18|NA|NA|TRBJ2-2
CASSPPGTGELFF
TGTGCCAGCTCACCACCCGGGACCGGGGAGCTGTTTTTT
>TRBV12-3/TRBV12-4|TRBD1|many|TRBJ1-6
CASSPRTGDNSPLHF
TGTGCCAGCAGTCCCCGGACAGGGGACAATTCACCCCTCCACTTT
>TRBV20-1|TRBD2|NA|TRBJ2-1
CSAPSLAGGNNEQFF
TGCAGTGCTCCAAGCTTAGCGGGGGGGAACAATGAGCAGTTCTTC
>TRBV5-1|NA|many|TRBJ2-7
CASSFPGYEQYF
TGCGCCAGCAGCTTTCCGGGTTACGAGCAGTACTTC